These 14 T cell receptor beta chains originate from one sample sequenced in a study of blood T cell repertoires in COVID-19. Assay: immunoSEQ multiplex PCR; the TCRdb copy retains only in-frame clones and omits some. The table has approximately 260,000 clones, 70% to 90% seen once. Sequenced material: peripheral blood. These receptors were obtained from a middle-aged woman who had recovered from COVID-19.

This clone was seen only once. V is TRBV4-3 and J is TRBJ2-1, with TRBD2 matching over 8 bases. Germline CDR1 and CDR2: LGHNA and YSLEER. This CDR3 region has 13 residues. The junction had 6 bases not matched to a gene; V was cut back by 2 bases and J by 12 bases. The CDR3 DNA reads TGCGCCAGCAGCCAAAAAGGGGGACTAGTGCAGTTCTTC. This sequence encodes CASSQKGGLVQFF.

The chain combines TRBV19 with TRBJ1-5, with D unclear. Trimming left V 5 bases short and J 13 bases short, with 18 bases between. Germline CDR1 LNHDA, CDR2 SQIVND (reference sequence). This CDR3 has 13 amino acids. The CDR3: CASSVQTTLQQHF. The DNA of the CDR3 is TGTGCCAGTAGTGTTCAGACAACCCTCCAGCAGCATTTT.

The chain uses TRBV4-1 and TRBJ2-3; weak D call: TRBD1 (5 bases). CDR3 length: 17 amino acids. Per germline, CDR1 MGHRA and CDR2 YSYEKL. V was cut by 0 bases and J by 0 bases, with 13 bases left in between. In nucleotides, the CDR3 is TGCGCCAGCAGCCAAGATTTCAGGGCTACTAGCACAGATACGCAGTATTTT. Protein sequence: CASSQDFRATSTDTQYF.

The chain carries TRBV21-1 and TRBJ2-1; TRBD2 reflects the table's D call only, with no check against the DNA. TRBV21-1 is designated a pseudogene. CDR3 length: 16 amino acids. CDR3 protein: CASSIRAGRTYNEQFF. CDR3 nucleotide sequence: TGTGCCAGCAGCATACGGGCGGGGAGGACCTACAATGAGCAGTTCTTC.

The V gene is TRBV27, the J gene TRBJ2-4; the D gene is possibly TRBD2 (6 bases). The CDR3 runs 16 residues. With 6 bases removed from V and 0 bases from J, the gap between germline ends came to 15 bases. Germline CDR1 and CDR2: MNHEY and SMNVEV (reference sequence). The CDR3 is CASRPSGGIAKNIQYF. Here the CDR3 DNA reads TGTGCCAGCAGACCCTCGGGCGGGATAGCCAAAAACATTCAGTACTTC.

The chain couples TRBV12-3 or TRBV12-4 to TRBJ1-1; no firm D call. V gave up 5 bases and J gave up 11 bases, with 18 bases separating them. The CDR3 is made up of 13 amino acids. CDR3 amino acids: CASSRLGSLRAFF. The DNA for the CDR3 is TGTGCCAGCAGTCGCCTTGGGTCCCTCAGGGCTTTCTTT.

The genes are TRBV11-3 and TRBJ1-2, with D possibly TRBD1 on 5 matching bases. Trimming pared 6 bases from V and 2 bases from J, leaving 19 bases between. The CDR3 totals 16 residues. CDR1 and CDR2 from the germline V gene are SGHNT and YENEEA. Here the CDR3 DNA reads TGTGCCAGCAGTTCGGGGGGACCGCGCTTAAACTATGGCTACACCTTC. Translated: CASSSGGPRLNYGYTF.

The V gene is TRBV7-2, the J gene TRBJ1-6; D unclear. The germline gives CDR1 SGHTA, CDR2 FQGNSA. Between the trimmed V and J ends, which lost 5 bases and 2 bases, there was a span of 10 bases. This CDR3 comprises 15 residues. The CDR3 protein is CASSADFTYNSPLHF. For the CDR3, the DNA is TGTGCCAGCAGCGCAGATTTCACCTATAATTCACCCCTCCACTTT.

The table lists this clone with a count of one. The chain links TRBV7-9 to TRBJ2-3; 8 positions agree with TRBD2. V lost 5 bases to trimming and J lost 1 base; unmatched junction nucleotides: 5. The CDR3 runs 15 residues. Germline V CDR1 and CDR2: SEHNR, FQNEAQ (reference sequence). Here the CDR3 DNA reads TGTGCCAGCAGCCTGGGGCGGGGGGGCACAGATACGCAGTATTTT. Residues: CASSLGRGGTDTQYF.

CDR3 region: CASTLGASGGLYEQYF. The CDR3 DNA follows: TGTGCCAGCACCCTAGGGGCTAGCGGGGGGCTCTACGAGCAGTACTTC. The gene calls are TRBV6-6 and TRBJ2-7; 11 nucleotides align to TRBD2. Trimming cost V 7 bases and J 3 bases; bases outside gene matches: 11. The CDR3 is made up of 16 amino acids. Germline V CDR1 and CDR2: MNHNY, SVGAGI (reference sequence).

Details on this clone: The sample holds other DNA sequences that translate to the same CDR3. The chain recombines TRBV7-2 with TRBJ1-2, with D possibly TRBD1 on 5 matching bases. The germline V gene has CDR1 SGHTA and CDR2 FQGNSA. Deletions cut 1 base from V and 4 bases from J, with 7 bases between. This CDR3 has 13 residues. Here the CDR3 DNA reads TGTGCCAGCAGCTTAGGGGGGGGCTATGGCTACACCTTC. It codes for CASSLGGGYGYTF.

The rearrangement links TRBV24-1 to TRBJ2-7; D might be TRBD1 (6 bases). Per germline, CDR1 KGHDR and CDR2 SFDVKD. The CDR3 has 14 amino acids. Trimming took off 4 bases at V and 2 bases at J, with 11 bases between the two ends. The CDR3 DNA reads TGTGCCACCAGTGACCCCACAGGGACCTACGAGCAGTACTTC. It codes for CATSDPTGTYEQYF.

CDR3 sequence reads: CAWSVGGNPYNEQFF. CDR3 sequence (DNA): TGTGCCTGGAGTGTGGGGGGGAACCCCTACAATGAGCAGTTCTTC. This chain joins TRBV30 and TRBJ2-1, with TRBD2 matching over 7 bases. The germline V gene has CDR1 GTSNPN and CDR2 SVGIG (reference sequence). CDR3 length: 15 residues. After removal of 0 bases from V and 2 bases from J, the junction contained 4 bases not matched to a gene.

A word on this clone: The junction departs from the called germline gene at one end, perhaps through a read error. This sequence joins TRBV19 and TRBJ2-1; unclear D gene. Germline CDR1 reads LNHDA; CDR2 reads SQIVND (reference sequence). The CDR3 spans 14 residues. CDR3 sequence (DNA): TGTGCCAGTAGTATAGCGTTATCCTATAATGAGCAGTTCTTC. Translating gives CASSIALSYNEQFF. Drawing the rest from reference TRBV19 and TRBJ2-1, the complete variable domain is DGGITQSPKYLFRKEGQNVTLSCEQNLNHDAMYWYRQDPGQGLRLIYYSQIVNDFQKGDIAEGYSVSREKKESFPLTVTSAQKNPTAFYLCASSIALSYNEQFFGPGTRLTVL.